This TCR beta chain was obtained from a study of cytomegalovirus exposure and HLA in healthy donors. The study's findings and limits: The authors assumed roughly uniform sequencing depth across donors for presence/absence analyses. In a later analysis, V- and J-gene trimming of beta chains associated with a DCLRE1C missense variant, replicated independently.

It was with 60 Vbeta and 13 Jbeta primers that the PCR ran. TCRdb keeps only in-frame clones here, not all; method: immunoSEQ multiplex PCR. This repertoire includes approximately 79,000 clones. Healthy donors of bone marrow made up the group. Details on this clone: Its specificity is unknown.

V was pared by 2 bases and J by 0 bases, with 13 bases between. Germline V gene data show CDR1 as MNHEY and CDR2 as SMNVEV (reference sequence). CDR3 length: 16 residues. This sequence originates from a boy younger than 18 in good health and CMV-seronegative. The V and J genes are TRBV27 and TRBJ1-1; unclear D gene. The material sequenced was PBMCs. The CDR3: CASSLDPRRLNTEAFF. DNA for the CDR3: TGTGCCAGCAGTTTAGACCCGCGGCGGCTGAACACTGAAGCTTTCTTT.